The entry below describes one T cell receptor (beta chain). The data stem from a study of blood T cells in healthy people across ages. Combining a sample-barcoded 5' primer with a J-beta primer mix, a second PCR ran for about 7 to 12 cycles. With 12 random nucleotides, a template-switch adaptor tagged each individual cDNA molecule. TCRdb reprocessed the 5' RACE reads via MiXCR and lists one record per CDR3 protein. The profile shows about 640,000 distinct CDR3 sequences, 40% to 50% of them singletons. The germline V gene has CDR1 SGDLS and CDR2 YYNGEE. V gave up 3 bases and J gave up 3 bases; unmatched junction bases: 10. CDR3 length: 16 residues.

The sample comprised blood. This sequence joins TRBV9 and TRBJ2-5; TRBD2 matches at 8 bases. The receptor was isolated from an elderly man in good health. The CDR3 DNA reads TGTGCCAGCAGCGCTGAAAAGCGGGGGACGAAAGAGACCCAGTACTTC. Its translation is CASSAEKRGTKETQYF.